Sequencing of this T cell receptor (beta chain) was carried out in a study of type 1 regulatory T cells. Background on the study: T-allo10 is a Tr1-enriched, alloantigen-specific CD4 T cell product made in vitro.

TCRdb re-analysed the reads in MiXCR, keeping a single row per CDR3 protein. The sample holds about 14,000 distinct CDR3 sequences; 12% to 15% are singletons and the top ten take 15%. A remark on this clonotype: Its antigen is still unknown.

There are 15 residues in the CDR3. V was trimmed by 8 bases and J by 4 bases, leaving 18 bases between them. CDR1 MNHEY and CDR2 SMNVEV come from the germline V gene (reference sequence). The V call is TRBV27, the J call TRBJ1-5; D is unresolved. This TCR came from a human donor in good health. Sequencing was performed on cultured T cells, either the whole culture or a sorted T cell fraction (not recorded which). The CDR3 spells CASRAGALGNQPQHF. CDR3 DNA sequence: TGTGCCAGCCGTGCTGGAGCGCTCGGTAATCAGCCCCAGCATTTT.